The clone carrying this TCR beta chain was seen a handful of times. The antigen is undetermined. This entry comes from a study of beta chain features in type 1 diabetes. What was sequenced were expressed TCRB transcripts, since all of the isolated RNA had been reverse transcribed. The data were produced by immunoSEQ multiplex PCR, yet TCRdb's version contains in-frame clones alone and is incomplete. Among tens of thousands of clones, approximately 40% were seen once, and the ten largest hold 0.13%. CD4+ naive, central memory, regulatory and stem cell-like memory cells were sorted via CD45RO/CCR7/CD25/CD127/CD95/CD27. CDR3 length equals 18 residues. The J segment lost 0 bases and the V segment lost 1 base, leaving 2 bases of the junction unmatched. Germline V lookup: CDR1 LGHNA, CDR2 YSLEER. Study conclusions and caveats: A definitive answer on HLA type influencing TCRB rearrangement was not reached here. Compared to healthy donors, patients appeared to have naive, central memory and Treg TCRB repertoires that were more alike. A moderate, significant TCRB CDR3 shortening appeared in type 1 diabetes across four CD4+ subsets. An over-representation of cells with high TCR expression could result from cDNA sequencing.

Sequenced sample: stem cell memory CD4+ T cells from blood. The J gene is TRBJ2-4, the V gene TRBV4-3; the match to TRBD2 covers 14 bases. The sequence was collected from a man aged 25-45 years with type 1 diabetes. CDR3 residues: CASSQGLAGGLAKNIQYF. CDR3 nucleotides: TGCGCCAGCAGCCAAGGACTAGCGGGAGGGTTAGCCAAAAACATTCAGTACTTC.